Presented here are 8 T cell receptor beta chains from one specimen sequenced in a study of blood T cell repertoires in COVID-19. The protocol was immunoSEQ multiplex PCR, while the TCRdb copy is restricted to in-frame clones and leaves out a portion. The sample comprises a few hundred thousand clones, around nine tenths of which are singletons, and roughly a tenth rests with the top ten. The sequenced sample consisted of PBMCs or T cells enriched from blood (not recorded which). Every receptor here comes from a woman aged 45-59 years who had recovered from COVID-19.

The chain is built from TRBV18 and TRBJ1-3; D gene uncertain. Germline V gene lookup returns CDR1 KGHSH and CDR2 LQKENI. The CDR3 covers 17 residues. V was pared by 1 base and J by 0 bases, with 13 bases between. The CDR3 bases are TGTGCCAGCTCACCACTTTCCGAGAGCACCTCTGGAAACACCATATATTTT. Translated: CASSPLSESTSGNTIYF.

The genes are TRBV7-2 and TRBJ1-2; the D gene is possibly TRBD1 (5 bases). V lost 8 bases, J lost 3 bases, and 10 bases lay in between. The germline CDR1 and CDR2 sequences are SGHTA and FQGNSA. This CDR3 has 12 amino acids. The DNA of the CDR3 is TGTGCCAGCCACGGGGGAGACTATGGCTACACCTTC. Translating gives CASHGGDYGYTF.

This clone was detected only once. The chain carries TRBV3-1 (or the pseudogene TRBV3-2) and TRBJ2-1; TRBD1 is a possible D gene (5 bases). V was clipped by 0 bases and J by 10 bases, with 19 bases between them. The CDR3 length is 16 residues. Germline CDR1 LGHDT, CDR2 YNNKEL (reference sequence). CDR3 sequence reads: CASSQDLAAGPYEQFF. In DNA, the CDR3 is TGTGCCAGCAGCCAAGACCTCGCGGCAGGGCCGTACGAGCAGTTCTTC.

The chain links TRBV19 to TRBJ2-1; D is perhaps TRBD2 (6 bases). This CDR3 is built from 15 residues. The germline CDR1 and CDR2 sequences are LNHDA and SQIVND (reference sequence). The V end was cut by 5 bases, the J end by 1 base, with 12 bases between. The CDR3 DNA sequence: TGTGCCAGTAGTCGGGACTCGCCATCCTACAATGAGCAGTTCTTC. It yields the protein CASSRDSPSYNEQFF. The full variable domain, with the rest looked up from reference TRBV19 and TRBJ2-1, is DGGITQSPKYLFRKEGQNVTLSCEQNLNHDAMYWYRQDPGQGLRLIYYSQIVNDFQKGDIAEGYSVSREKKESFPLTVTSAQKNPTAFYLCASSRDSPSYNEQFFGPGTRLTVL.

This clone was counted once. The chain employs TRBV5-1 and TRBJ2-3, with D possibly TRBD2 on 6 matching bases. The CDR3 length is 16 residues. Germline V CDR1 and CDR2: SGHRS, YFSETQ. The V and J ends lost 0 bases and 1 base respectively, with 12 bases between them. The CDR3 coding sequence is TGCGCCAGCAGCTTGGTGGGCGGGGTGGGCACAGATACGCAGTATTTT. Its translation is CASSLVGGVGTDTQYF.

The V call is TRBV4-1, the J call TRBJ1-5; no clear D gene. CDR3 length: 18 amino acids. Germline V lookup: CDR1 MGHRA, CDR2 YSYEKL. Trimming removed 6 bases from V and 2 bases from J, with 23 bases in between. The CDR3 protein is CASSHNLREAWRNQPQHF. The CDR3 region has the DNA TGCGCCAGCAGTCACAACCTCCGGGAGGCCTGGCGCAATCAGCCCCAGCATTTT.

The CDR3 loop is CASSPRVSTEAFF. As DNA, the CDR3 is TGCGCCAGCAGCCCCAGGGTGAGCACTGAAGCTTTCTTT. The V gene is TRBV5-1, the J gene TRBJ1-1; a possible D gene is TRBD1 (5 bases). The V end was cut by 4 bases, the J end by 4 bases, with 11 bases between. The germline gives CDR1 SGHRS, CDR2 YFSETQ. The CDR3 has 13 amino acids.

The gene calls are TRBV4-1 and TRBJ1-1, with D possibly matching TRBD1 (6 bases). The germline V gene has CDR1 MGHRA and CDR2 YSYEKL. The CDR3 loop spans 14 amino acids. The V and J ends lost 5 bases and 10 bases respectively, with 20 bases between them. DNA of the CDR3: TGCGCCAGCAGCTTCCGGGACAATGAAACCCCAGCTTTCTTT. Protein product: CASSFRDNETPAFF.